This T cell receptor beta chain derives from a study of primary melanoma T cells and metastatic recurrence. Overall study: Tumors were T2–T4 primary melanomas thicker than 1 mm. General study findings and limits: T-cell fraction over 20% seemed protective regardless of ulceration or nodes.

On this clone: As yet, its antigen is unknown.

Trimming pared 1 base from V and 3 bases from J, leaving 15 bases between. The CDR3 runs 16 residues. Germline values: CDR1 SGHNT, CDR2 YENEEA. Repertoires were generated with immunoSEQ multiplex PCR, while TCRdb's copy carries only in-frame clones and drops some. The sample totals roughly 9 clones. V is TRBV11-3 and J is TRBJ1-2; D remains ambiguous. This clonotype was sampled from a human donor with melanoma. The sample was melanoma tumor tissue. CDR3 sequence (DNA): TGTGCCAGCAGCTTAGGGCCCCTCCGGGCGCACTATGGCTACACCTTC. It specifies CASSLGPLRAHYGYTF. The whole variable domain, filled in from reference TRBV11-3 and TRBJ1-2, reads EAGVVQSPRYKIIEKKQPVAFWCNPISGHNTLYWYLQNLGQGPELLIRYENEEAVDDSQLPKDRFSAERLKGVDSTLKIQPAELGDSAVYLCASSLGPLRAHYGYTFGSGTRLTVV.